This T cell receptor beta chain appears in the sequencing data of a study of T cell repertoires in cytomegalovirus infection. This clonotype was seen a few times. Its specificity is unknown. Points from the study as a whole: Dominating the ex vivo response were HLA-C-restricted CMV-specific TCR beta clonotypes.

TCRdb used MiXCR to reprocess the reads, holding one entry per CDR3 protein. The sample lists approximately 200,000 distinct CDR3 sequences, 20% to 25% occurring once. CDR3 length: 14 amino acids. V was shortened by 0 bases and J by 10 bases, with 14 bases between the two germline ends. In germline, CDR1 is SGHKS, CDR2 YYEKEE (reference sequence). The origin of this receptor is a human donor in good health (CMV status not recorded). Some clones in this sample may be carry-over from other donors' samples. The J gene is TRBJ2-1, the V gene TRBV5-5; unclear D gene. Sequencing used CD8+ T cells from PBMCs. The CDR3: CASSLEINGLEQFF. In DNA, the CDR3 is TGTGCCAGCAGCTTGGAGATTAACGGGCTCGAGCAGTTCTTC.